One sample yielded the 27 T cell receptor beta chains listed below, sequenced in a study of T cells after yellow fever vaccination. TCRdb passed the 5' RACE reads through MiXCR, listing each CDR3 protein once. The table records nearly 350,000 distinct CDR3 sequences, approximately 8% of them present only once. The specimen was PBMCs, collected approximately 40 days after the first yellow fever vaccination. All receptors derive from a man in his late teens or twenties who received the YFV17D yellow fever vaccine.

This clonotype was found a few times. The chain has TRBV18 and TRBJ1-2; 10 positions agree with TRBD1. The CDR3 length is 15 residues. The trim removed 5 bases at V and 5 bases at J, leaving 8 bases unmatched. Germline V CDR1 and CDR2: KGHSH, LQKENI. CDR3 protein: CASSAAGTGVYGYTF. The CDR3 DNA sequence: TGTGCCAGCTCAGCAGCCGGGACAGGGGTATATGGCTACACCTTC.

This clonotype was recorded a few times. The chain combines TRBV4-3 with TRBJ2-3; possibly TRBD2 for D (6 bases). Per germline, CDR1 LGHNA and CDR2 YSLEER. The V and J ends lost 3 bases and 6 bases respectively, with 16 bases between them. This CDR3 contains 15 residues. CDR3: CASSQLAGSVDTQYF. For the CDR3, the DNA is TGCGCCAGCAGCCAGCTGGCGGGGTCGGTTGATACGCAGTATTTT.

The rearrangement links TRBV18 to TRBJ2-1, with 7 positions matching TRBD2. Germline V gene sequence: CDR1 KGHSH, CDR2 LQKENI. V lost 3 bases to trimming and J lost 2 bases; unmatched junction nucleotides: 4. CDR3 length: 15 amino acids. The CDR3 loop reads CASSPWGGTYNEQFF. As DNA, the CDR3 is TGTGCCAGCTCACCCTGGGGAGGGACCTACAATGAGCAGTTCTTC.

This chain links TRBV18 with TRBJ2-3; D is undetermined. The CDR3 is made up of 14 amino acids. The V end was cut by 2 bases, the J end by 6 bases, with 12 bases between. The germline CDR1 and CDR2 sequences are KGHSH and LQKENI. The CDR3 DNA sequence: TGTGCCAGCTCACCATTGGATATTATTGATACGCAGTATTTT. Encoded protein: CASSPLDIIDTQYF.

This clonotype was detected many times. This chain connects TRBV7-3 to TRBJ1-6; D call uncertain. V was cut by 6 bases and J by 7 bases, with 10 bases left in between. This CDR3 region has 13 residues. The germline gives CDR1 SGHTA, CDR2 FQGTGA. The CDR3 DNA sequence: TGTGCCAGCAGGCGCAGTGGGAATTCACCCCTCCACTTT. This translates into CASRRSGNSPLHF.

A few counts support this clonotype. The chain couples TRBV12-3 or TRBV12-4 to TRBJ2-5, with no clear D. Trimming shortened V by 1 base and J by 5 bases, and 11 bases separated the two germline ends. The CDR3 loop spans 14 amino acids. The CDR3 coding sequence is TGTGCCAGCAGTTTAGTGGTGGTTTCGGAGACCCAGTACTTC. The encoded protein is CASSLVVVSETQYF.

This clonotype was recorded a few times. The chain combines TRBV5-1 with TRBJ1-1, with a weak D call TRBD1 (5 bases). The germline gives CDR1 SGHRS, CDR2 YFSETQ. Trimming stripped 0 bases from V and 0 bases from J, with 9 bases between. This CDR3 is 15 amino acids long. The CDR3 protein is CASSLGQGVNTEAFF. The CDR3 DNA follows: TGCGCCAGCAGCTTGGGGCAGGGAGTGAACACTGAAGCTTTCTTT.

The chain joins TRBV6-5 to TRBJ1-6, with D possibly matching TRBD1 (6 bases). The CDR3 consists of 17 residues. Trimming shortened V by 0 bases and J by 10 bases, and 19 bases separated the two germline ends. The germline gives CDR1 MNHEY, CDR2 SVGAGI. The chain's CDR3 is CASSYSRVGGARSPLHF. CDR3 coding DNA: TGTGCCAGCAGTTACTCGAGAGTAGGGGGGGCGCGATCACCCCTCCACTTT.

The genes are TRBV20-1 and TRBJ2-1; 7 bases agree with TRBD1. V lost 0 bases to trimming and J lost 8 bases; unmatched junction nucleotides: 10. The CDR3 runs 15 residues. The germline gives CDR1 DFQATT, CDR2 SNEGSKA (reference sequence). The DNA of the CDR3 is TGCAGTGCTAGAGACCGACAGGGCCGCTTAGATGAGCAGTTCTTC. It codes for CSARDRQGRLDEQFF.

V gene TRBV19 combines with J gene TRBJ1-2, with 10 bases identical to TRBD1. V was clipped by 10 bases and J by 4 bases; unmatched bases: 6. The CDR3 length is 13 residues. Germline V gene sequence: CDR1 LNHDA, CDR2 SQIVND (reference sequence). The CDR3 loop is CATRTGGAYGYTF. In nucleotides, the CDR3 is TGTGCCACCCGGACAGGGGGGGCCTATGGCTACACCTTC.

The rearrangement uses TRBV5-6 and TRBJ2-6; 7 positions match TRBD1. Germline-derived CDR1 and CDR2 are SGHDT and YYEEEE. Losses at the gene ends were 3 bases for V and 8 bases for J; bases not matched to a gene: 8. This CDR3 has 15 amino acids. CDR3 sequence reads: CASSSSRQGTNVLTF. The CDR3 DNA sequence: TGTGCCAGCAGCTCATCGAGACAGGGCACCAACGTCCTGACTTTC.

The V call is TRBV19, the J call TRBJ2-3; D gene uncertain. The germline gives CDR1 LNHDA, CDR2 SQIVND (reference sequence). Between the trimmed V and J ends, which lost 6 bases and 0 bases, there was a span of 13 bases. This CDR3 comprises 15 residues. Written as DNA, the CDR3 is TGTGCCAGTAGGAGAACTCCCACCAGCACAGATACGCAGTATTTT. Its translation: CASRRTPTSTDTQYF.

The rearrangement joins TRBV2 to TRBJ2-1; 9 nucleotides agree with TRBD1. The length of the CDR3 is 12 residues. CDR1 and CDR2 from the germline V gene are SNHLY and FYNNEI. V gave up 6 bases and J gave up 10 bases; unmatched junction bases: 4. CDR3 nucleotides: TGTGCCAGCAGCGTAGGGACAGGGGAGCAGTTCTTC. Its translation: CASSVGTGEQFF.

V is TRBV29-1 and J is TRBJ1-1; D ambiguous. V lost 3 bases and J lost 0, with 2 bases in between. This CDR3 has 11 amino acids. Germline V gives CDR1 SQVTM, CDR2 ANQGSEA. CDR3 loop: CSVEVNTEAFF. The CDR3 DNA follows: TGCAGCGTTGAGGTGAACACTGAAGCTTTCTTT.

This clonotype was observed at least ten times. V and J are TRBV4-3 and TRBJ2-5, with a possible D match to TRBD2 (7 bases). V was cut by 4 bases and J by 5 bases, with 17 bases left in between. The germline CDR1 and CDR2 sequences are LGHNA and YSLEER. The length of the CDR3 is 15 residues. CDR3 region: CASSRREGGDETQYF. The CDR3 DNA follows: TGCGCCAGCAGCCGCCGAGAGGGGGGGGATGAGACCCAGTACTTC.

There are a few counts of this clonotype. The rearrangement joins TRBV5-6 to TRBJ2-3, with D unclear. Germline V gene lookup returns CDR1 SGHDT and CDR2 YYEEEE. The length of the CDR3 is 16 residues. V lost 2 bases to trimming and J lost 2 bases, with 15 bases between them. CDR3 in DNA: TGTGCCAGCAGCTTTTCTGGGCAGAAAAACACAGATACGCAGTATTTT. Its translation is CASSFSGQKNTDTQYF.

This chain joins TRBV9 and TRBJ2-2; TRBD1 matches at 7 bases. Germline trimming cut 4 bases from V and 0 bases from J; bases unmatched to any gene: 3. CDR3 size: 15 residues. Germline-derived CDR1 and CDR2 are SGDLS and YYNGEE. CDR3 nucleotide sequence: TGTGCCAGCAGCATAGGACAGGCGAACACCGGGGAGCTGTTTTTT. Protein: CASSIGQANTGELFF.

This clonotype was picked up many times. The chain recombines TRBV5-8 with TRBJ2-5; either TRBD1 or TRBD2 may supply D (5 bases each). Germline V lookup: CDR1 SGHTS, CDR2 YDEGEE. V lost 1 base to trimming and J lost 2 bases, with 12 bases between them. This CDR3 has 15 amino acids. The CDR3 spells CASSLFVGEQETQYF. In DNA form, the CDR3 reads TGTGCCAGCAGCTTGTTTGTAGGGGAGCAAGAGACCCAGTACTTC.

In regard to this clonotype: At one end the junction does not follow the germline gene, possibly because of a read error. The J gene is TRBJ2-7, the V gene TRBV6-1; no firm D call. CDR1 and CDR2 (germline): MNHNS, SASEGT. This CDR3 has 13 amino acids. CDR3 region: CASTPGWLNEPTF. The CDR3 DNA sequence: TGTGCCAGCACCCCAGGATGGCTTAACGAGCCAACTTTC.

V gene TRBV5-1 combines with J gene TRBJ1-5, with TRBD1 matching over 9 bases. J lost 1 base, V lost 0 bases, and 5 bases had no gene match. The germline gives CDR1 SGHRS, CDR2 YFSETQ. The CDR3 totals 17 residues. The CDR3 loop is CASSLGGTGFSNQPQHF. The CDR3, as DNA: TGCGCCAGCAGCTTGGGGGGGACAGGGTTCAGCAATCAGCCCCAGCATTTT.

This clonotype was seen a handful of times. The J gene is TRBJ2-3, the V gene TRBV5-4, with 8 bases aligning to TRBD2. The CDR3 extends over 16 amino acids. The J segment lost 4 bases and the V segment lost 0 bases, leaving 7 bases of the junction unmatched. CDR1 is SGHNT, CDR2 YYREEE, per germline (reference sequence). CDR3 nucleotides: TGTGCCAGCAGCTTGGATCCGGGACTAGAAGCAGATACGCAGTATTTT. Encoded protein: CASSLDPGLEADTQYF.

This clonotype has more than one count but fewer than ten. The gene calls are TRBV5-1 and TRBJ2-1; D possibly corresponds to TRBD2 (5 bases). V was pared by 5 bases and J by 10 bases, with 13 bases between. Germline lookup yields CDR1 SGHRS and CDR2 YFSETQ. The CDR3 is 12 residues long. The CDR3 sequence: CASRVGSGEQFF. The CDR3 bases are TGCGCCAGCAGAGTCGGGTCGGGGGAGCAGTTCTTC.

This clonotype was picked up a small number of times. The V gene is TRBV29-1, the J gene TRBJ2-5; D is possibly TRBD2 (5 bases). CDR1 is SQVTM, CDR2 ANQGSEA, per germline. This CDR3 is built from 16 residues. V was shortened by 6 bases and J by 5 bases, with 25 bases between the two germline ends. The CDR3 region has the DNA TGCAGCGTCCAAGGGCTAGCTGGGATTCCCTTCGAGACCCAGTACTTC. It translates to CSVQGLAGIPFETQYF.

This chain joins TRBV5-1 and TRBJ1-1, with 7 nucleotides matching TRBD1. From germline, CDR1 is SGHRS and CDR2 YFSETQ. CDR3 length: 15 amino acids. V gave up 4 bases and J gave up 5 bases; unmatched junction bases: 11. The CDR3 DNA reads as TGCGCCAGCAGCGACACAGGGGTCGGGTTGACTGAAGCTTTCTTT. Translating it yields CASSDTGVGLTEAFF.

This clonotype came up many times. The rearrangement uses TRBV5-1 and TRBJ1-5; D is unresolved. The length of the CDR3 is 13 residues. Trimming removed 0 bases at V and 3 bases at J, with 4 bases between. From germline, CDR1 is SGHRS and CDR2 YFSETQ. DNA for the CDR3: TGCGCCAGCAGCTTGGAGGTCAATCAGCCCCAGCATTTT. Translation: CASSLEVNQPQHF.

This clonotype was counted between two and nine times. The chain has TRBV29-1 and TRBJ1-1; tentatively, D is TRBD1 (5 bases). CDR3 length equals 10 residues. V was shortened by 7 bases and J by 6 bases, with 9 bases between the two germline ends. The V gene's germline CDR1 is SQVTM and CDR2 ANQGSEA. The CDR3 protein is CSARVAEAFF. The CDR3 DNA follows: TGCAGCGCCAGGGTAGCTGAAGCTTTCTTT.

The rearrangement joins TRBV9 to TRBJ1-1; possible D gene TRBD1, 5 bases. The CDR3 has 15 amino acids. Trimming removed 2 bases from V and 3 bases from J, with 14 bases in between. The V gene's germline CDR1 is SGDLS and CDR2 YYNGEE. The CDR3 sequence is CASSVGDGGDTEAFF. CDR3 nucleotide sequence: TGTGCCAGCAGCGTTGGGGACGGTGGGGACACTGAAGCTTTCTTT.